The present T cell receptor beta chain was sequenced within a study of blood T cell repertoires in COVID-19. For the study at large: Acute and convalescent COVID-19 samples came from the United States, Italy and Spain. Nucleic acid was either cDNA or gDNA, and it came from T cells, B-cell-depleted T cells, or PBMCs.

The CDR3 extends over 14 amino acids. Trimming cost V 4 bases and J 7 bases; bases outside gene matches: 11. CDR1 and CDR2 (germline): SGDLS, YYNGEE. In the original analysis: Estimation of nucleated cell counts relied on the amplification of reference gene primers. TCRdb's table, derived via immunoSEQ multiplex PCR, lists solely in-frame clones and lacks some. V, J and clone size are those of that table, while D and trimming were read from the DNA. The table has approximately 100,000 clones, 85% to 90% seen once; the top ten hold 32%. The TCR was taken from an elderly woman with acute or convalescent COVID-19. The sample taken for sequencing was peripheral blood. V gene TRBV9 combines with J gene TRBJ2-7, with 7 bases fitting TRBD1. CDR3 in DNA: TGTGCCAGCAGCCCATGGGACAGAACGAGAGAGCAGTACTTC. Its protein product is CASSPWDRTREQYF.